These 32 T cell receptor beta chains came from one sample sequenced in a study of CD8+ T cells in alopecia areata. Described treatment: oral pan-JAK inhibitor, 5-10 mg twice daily. Extracted from the samples, RNA was reverse transcribed into cDNA to serve as the sequencing template. The assay was immunoSEQ multiplex PCR, and TCRdb's table has in-frame clones only and misses some. This table has 190,000 or so clones, roughly three fifths appearing once. Sequenced here: CD8+ T cells sorted from blood, sampled at week 24, from a patient treated with tofacitinib. The receptors were gathered from a human donor with alopecia areata.

This clone has just a few counts. The genes are TRBV29-1 and TRBJ1-2, with TRBD1 as a possible D gene (6 bases). The CDR3 extends over 13 amino acids. The ends were cut back, 0 bases at V and 4 bases at J, with 9 bases in the middle. From germline, CDR1 is SQVTM and CDR2 ANQGSEA. CDR3 DNA sequence: TGCAGCGTTGAAGAGGAGGGGGGCTATGGCTACACCTTC. Translation gives CSVEEEGGYGYTF.

The chain carries TRBV30 and TRBJ2-1; 9 nucleotides agree with TRBD1. Trimming at V came to 5 bases and at J to 9 bases, leaving 8 bases not matched to a gene. The germline CDR1 and CDR2 sequences are GTSNPN and SVGIG (reference sequence). The CDR3 consists of 13 residues. The CDR3 DNA reads TGTGCCTGGTCCGGGACAGGGTATGGTGAGCAGTTCTTC. This sequence encodes CAWSGTGYGEQFF.

The V call is TRBV2, the J call TRBJ1-6, with D tentatively TRBD1 (5 bases). This CDR3 comprises 14 residues. Trimming removed 6 bases at V and 7 bases at J, with 13 bases between. The germline CDR1 and CDR2 sequences are SNHLY and FYNNEI. The CDR3 reads CASRKTGPNSPLHF. In DNA form, the CDR3 reads TGTGCCAGCAGGAAAACAGGACCCAATTCACCCCTCCACTTT.

This clone was detected only a few times. CDR3 in DNA: TGTGCCAGCAGCCTTAGTGTTACCACTGAAGCTTTCTTT. Translation gives CASSLSVTTEAFF. The chain has TRBV28 and TRBJ1-1; the D is unclear. There are 13 residues in the CDR3. Per germline, CDR1 MDHEN and CDR2 SYDVKM. The V end lost 6 bases, the J end lost 4 bases, and 12 bases lay between the germline ends.

This clone was recorded a few times. The CDR3 sequence: CAISEEGNSNTEAFF. CDR3 bases: TGTGCCATCAGCGAAGAAGGGAACTCGAACACTGAAGCTTTCTTT. The J gene is TRBJ1-1, the V gene TRBV10-3; D not certain. Between the trimmed V and J ends, which lost 6 bases and 1 base, there was a span of 15 bases. Germline V gene data show CDR1 as ENHRY and CDR2 as SYGVKD. The CDR3 contains 15 residues.

V usage is TRBV11-3 and J usage is TRBJ2-7; unclear D gene. V was clipped by 0 bases and J by 1 base, with 1 base between them. The CDR3 extends over 12 amino acids. Germline V gives CDR1 SGHNT, CDR2 YENEEA. DNA for the CDR3: TGTGCCAGCAGCTTAGATTCCTACGAGCAGTACTTC. This sequence encodes CASSLDSYEQYF.

The chain has TRBV27 and TRBJ1-6; D gene unclear. The V and J ends lost 1 base and 10 bases respectively, with 11 bases between them. The CDR3 is made up of 14 amino acids. Germline values: CDR1 MNHEY, CDR2 SMNVEV (reference sequence). The CDR3 coding sequence is TGTGCCAGCAGTTTATTGGTTGTAGGATCACCCCTCCACTTT. Its protein is CASSLLVVGSPLHF.

The chain joins TRBV4-1 to TRBJ2-7, with 9 bases lining up with TRBD2. This CDR3 comprises 13 residues. Trimming cost V 3 bases and J 7 bases; bases outside gene matches: 4. Per the germline V gene, CDR1 is MGHRA and CDR2 is YSYEKL. CDR3 protein: CASSQGTSLEQYF. The CDR3, as DNA: TGCGCCAGCAGCCAGGGGACTAGCTTGGAGCAGTACTTC.

CDR3: CASSDPISGEETQYF. The CDR3 nucleotides read TGTGCCAGCAGCGACCCTATCAGCGGGGAAGAGACCCAGTACTTC. This chain connects TRBV9 to TRBJ2-5; TRBD2 matches 7 bases. J was trimmed by 3 bases and V by 3 bases; bases with no gene match: 8. Germline CDR1 SGDLS, CDR2 YYNGEE. The CDR3 consists of 15 residues.

This clone appeared a few times. This chain joins TRBV5-6 and TRBJ2-7; possibly TRBD2 for D (6 bases). Trimming took 0 bases from V and 12 from J, leaving 16 bases between them. The CDR3 runs to 13 residues. Germline V lookup: CDR1 SGHDT, CDR2 YYEEEE. CDR3 protein: CASSLGRDSSRYF. In DNA, the CDR3 is TGTGCCAGCAGCTTGGGTCGGGACTCCAGCAGGTACTTC.

The genes are TRBV13 and TRBJ1-2, with 7 bases that match TRBD1. The CDR3 is 12 residues long. The ends lost 5 bases at V and 6 bases at J; junction bases unmatched: 3. CDR1 is PRHDT, CDR2 FYEKMQ, per germline (reference sequence). The DNA of the CDR3 is TGTGCCAGCAGCCCCGGGACAGATGGCTACACCTTC. This codes for CASSPGTDGYTF.

V usage is TRBV23-1 and J usage is TRBJ2-7; TRBD2 matches 9 bases. TRBV23-1 is assigned to the ORF class and has an uncertain function. The CDR3 is 15 residues long. V lost 8 bases and J lost 3; bases outside the gene matches: 11. The CDR3: CASPRRGGQRYEQYF. The CDR3 bases are TGCGCCAGCCCACGGCGGGGGGGCCAACGCTACGAGCAGTACTTC.

The chain recombines TRBV5-6 with TRBJ1-2, with unresolved D. This CDR3 is built from 14 residues. Germline CDR1 reads SGHDT; CDR2 reads YYEEEE. V was trimmed by 2 bases and J by 10 bases, leaving 18 bases between them. CDR3 nucleotide sequence: TGTGCCAGCAGCTTAGGTAGGGTACTGTGGGACTACACCTTC. Translating gives CASSLGRVLWDYTF. The whole variable domain, remainder taken from reference TRBV5-6 and TRBJ1-2, is DAGVTQSPTHLIKTRGQQVTLRCSPKSGHDTVSWYQQALGQGPQFIFQYYEEEERQRGNFPDRFSGHQFPNYSSELNVNALLLGDSALYLCASSLGRVLWDYTFGSGTRLTVV.

V and J are TRBV11-2 and TRBJ2-3; D is unresolved. Germline V lookup: CDR1 SGHAT, CDR2 FQNNGV. V lost 3 bases to trimming and J lost 5 bases, with 3 bases between them. This CDR3 region has 11 residues. CDR3 coding DNA: TGTGCCAGCAGCTTCGGAGATACGCAGTATTTT. It codes for CASSFGDTQYF.

J is TRBJ1-2 and V is TRBV29-1, with TRBD1 as a possible D gene (5 bases). Per germline, CDR1 SQVTM and CDR2 ANQGSEA. Trimming stripped 7 bases from V and 5 bases from J, with 17 bases between. This CDR3 is 13 amino acids long. As DNA, the CDR3 is TGCAGCGCCGGGGGGGGTACCGAGTATGGCTACACCTTC. Translation: CSAGGGTEYGYTF.

This clone was seen a handful of times. Other DNA sequences from this sample encode an identical CDR3 as well. The chain is built from TRBV4-1 and TRBJ2-7; 9 nucleotides match TRBD1. The trim removed 3 bases at V and 2 bases at J, leaving 5 bases unmatched. The CDR3 is 15 amino acids. Germline assignment: CDR1 MGHRA and CDR2 YSYEKL. In DNA form, the CDR3 reads TGCGCCAGCAGCCAGGGGGACAGGGCGACCTACGAGCAGTACTTC. It translates to CASSQGDRATYEQYF.

The chain is built from TRBV25-1 and TRBJ1-1; TRBD1 aligns across 7 bases. CDR1 and CDR2 from the germline V gene are MGHDK and SYGVNS. The CDR3 consists of 12 residues. V lost 7 bases and J lost 6; bases outside the gene matches: 5. CDR3 in amino acids: CASTMGQSEAFF. CDR3 DNA sequence: TGTGCCAGCACTATGGGACAGTCTGAAGCTTTCTTT.

The gene calls are TRBV30 and TRBJ2-7; D is unresolved. The ends were cut back, 0 bases at V and 4 bases at J, with 7 bases in the middle. Germline V gene sequence: CDR1 GTSNPN, CDR2 SVGIG (reference sequence). This CDR3 has 12 amino acids. CDR3 loop: CAWSVRAYEQYF. The DNA of the CDR3 is TGTGCCTGGAGTGTACGAGCTTACGAGCAGTACTTC.

V is TRBV5-1 and J is TRBJ1-2; D might be TRBD1 (6 bases). CDR3 length equals 14 residues. Between the trimmed V and J ends, which lost 6 bases and 4 bases, there was a span of 16 bases. The germline V gene encodes CDR1 SGHRS and CDR2 YFSETQ. CDR3 sequence reads: CASTRGAGSYGYTF. For the CDR3, the DNA is TGCGCCAGCACAAGGGGGGCCGGAAGCTATGGCTACACCTTC.

The chain recombines TRBV7-2 with TRBJ1-4; D call uncertain. V was trimmed by 6 bases and J by 8 bases, leaving 13 bases between them. CDR1 SGHTA and CDR2 FQGNSA come from the germline V gene. CDR3 size: 13 residues. The CDR3 region has the DNA TGTGCCAGCAGTCTTTCTGTAGACGAAAAACTGTTTTTT. Residues: CASSLSVDEKLFF.

The rearrangement links TRBV2 to TRBJ1-6, with 8 bases that match TRBD1. J gave up 14 bases and V 3 bases, and 9 bases lay outside the gene matches. From germline, CDR1 is SNHLY and CDR2 FYNNEI. The CDR3 runs 14 residues. The CDR3 DNA reads as TGTGCCAGCAGTGAGGACAGGGTGGCGTGGACCCTCCACTTT. Its protein is CASSEDRVAWTLHF. Complete variable domain (other parts from reference TRBV2 and TRBJ1-6): EPEVTQTPSHQVTQMGQEVILRCVPISNHLYFYWYRQILGQKVEFLVSFYNNEISEKSEIFDDQFSVERPDGSNFTLKIRSTKLEDSAMYFCASSEDRVAWTLHFGNGTRLTVT.

The CDR3 DNA reads TGTGCCAGCAGCCGACGACAGGGCAATGAGCAGTTCTTC. This codes for CASSRRQGNEQFF. The chain recombines TRBV6-5 with TRBJ2-1, with TRBD1 identical over 7 bases. CDR3 length: 13 residues. Germline V gene sequence: CDR1 MNHEY, CDR2 SVGAGI. V was clipped by 6 bases and J by 6 bases; unmatched bases: 5.

This chain joins TRBV5-1 and TRBJ2-7; D gene ambiguous. Germline assignment: CDR1 SGHRS and CDR2 YFSETQ. The CDR3 runs to 16 residues. V dropped 1 base and J dropped 0 bases, with 14 bases sitting between them. DNA for the CDR3: TGCGCCAGCAGCTTGTCAGGTTCACTCAGCTCCTACGAGCAGTACTTC. Translation gives CASSLSGSLSSYEQYF.

This chain connects TRBV9 to TRBJ1-5, with 7 bases lining up with TRBD1. This CDR3 contains 14 residues. Unmatched junction bases numbered 2, after V lost 3 bases and J lost 2 bases. From germline, CDR1 is SGDLS and CDR2 YYNGEE. CDR3 amino acids: CASSADRGNQPQHF. Here the CDR3 DNA reads TGTGCCAGCAGCGCCGACAGGGGCAATCAGCCCCAGCATTTT.

This clone was found a few times. The rearrangement uses TRBV19 and TRBJ2-1; 7 bases align to TRBD2. The CDR3 sequence is 14 residues long. Germline-derived CDR1 and CDR2 are LNHDA and SQIVND (reference sequence). Germline trimming cut 7 bases from V and 4 bases from J; bases unmatched to any gene: 7. The CDR3 DNA follows: TGTGCCAGTACCTGGGGGGGTTCGTACAATGAGCAGTTCTTC. Translating gives CASTWGGSYNEQFF.

In this sample, this clone turned up a few times. Other DNA sequences in this specimen translate into the identical CDR3. The J gene is TRBJ2-7, the V gene TRBV13; no reliable D call. V was pared by 3 bases and J by 2 bases, with 8 bases between. The germline V gene has CDR1 PRHDT and CDR2 FYEKMQ (reference sequence). The length of the CDR3 is 13 residues. Written as DNA, the CDR3 is TGTGCCAGCAGCTTGGGCAGAGCCTACGAGCAGTACTTC. Protein sequence: CASSLGRAYEQYF.

This clone turned up a few times. CDR3 amino acids: CASSIGAANTYNEQFF. CDR3 sequence (DNA): TGTGCCAGTAGTATAGGGGCAGCTAATACCTACAATGAGCAGTTCTTC. The rearrangement uses TRBV19 and TRBJ2-1; no definite D call. CDR1 and CDR2 (germline): LNHDA, SQIVND (reference sequence). V lost 1 base and J 2 bases, leaving 12 bases between the germline ends. The CDR3 runs to 16 residues.

This clone was detected a few times. This chain uses TRBV7-9 with TRBJ2-7, with no clear D. CDR1 is SEHNR and CDR2 is FQNEAQ in the germline V gene (reference sequence). V was clipped by 3 bases and J by 2 bases, with 5 bases between them. This CDR3 spans 12 amino acids. The CDR3 spells CASSLRTYEQYF. The CDR3 region has the DNA TGTGCCAGCAGCTTGAGGACCTACGAGCAGTACTTC.

This clone was seen a handful of times. The rearrangement joins TRBV7-9 to TRBJ1-2; TRBD1 matches 9 bases. Per the germline V gene, CDR1 is SEHNR and CDR2 is FQNEAQ (reference sequence). V dropped 10 bases and J dropped 4; count of bases not matched to a gene: 10. CDR3 length: 14 amino acids. CDR3 nucleotide sequence: TGTGCCACCTCCCCACCGGGACAGGGCTATGGCTACACCTTC. Translating gives CATSPPGQGYGYTF.

The chain has TRBV29-1 and TRBJ1-3; D unresolved. Germline CDR1 reads SQVTM; CDR2 reads ANQGSEA. V lost 0 bases and J 3 bases, leaving 12 bases between the germline ends. The CDR3 covers 15 residues. The CDR3 region has the DNA TGCAGCGTTGAAGATGGCCTCCGGGGTGGAAACACCATATATTTT. Its protein is CSVEDGLRGGNTIYF.

This clone turned up a few times. The chain carries TRBV5-6 and TRBJ1-5, with TRBD1 matching over 7 bases. This CDR3 region has 14 residues. Looked up from germline, CDR1 is SGHDT and CDR2 is YYEEEE. V lost 2 bases and J lost 4; bases outside the gene matches: 3. The chain's CDR3 is CASSFQGENQPQHF. The CDR3 region has the DNA TGTGCCAGCAGCTTCCAGGGGGAAAATCAGCCCCAGCATTTT.

This chain links TRBV27 with TRBJ1-5; TRBD1 is a possible D gene (5 bases). CDR3 length: 16 residues. Germline CDR1 MNHEY, CDR2 SMNVEV (reference sequence). Deletions cut 6 bases from V and 3 bases from J, with 18 bases between. As DNA, the CDR3 is TGTGCCAGCAGCCCAGATGCATGGGGGAACAATCAGCCCCAGCATTTT. Protein sequence: CASSPDAWGNNQPQHF.